This entry concerns a single T cell receptor beta chain. Trimming removed 1 base from V and 5 bases from J, with 13 bases in between. The CDR3 has 15 residues. The germline V gene has CDR1 SGHTA and CDR2 FQGNSA. The sample is drawn from a study of blood T cells in healthy people across ages. Primed by a sample-barcoded 5' primer and a J-beta primer mix, a second PCR proceeded for about 6 to 11 cycles. TCRdb recomputed calls from the 5' RACE reads with MiXCR, one row per CDR3 protein. The sample holds 250,000 to 300,000 distinct CDR3 sequences, roughly 27% seen once. Input material: blood. The chain joins TRBV7-2 to TRBJ2-3, with no clear D. The clonotype comes from a woman in her 70s in good health. The CDR3 spells CASSLEGLPKDTQYF. CDR3 in DNA: TGTGCCAGCAGCTTAGAAGGTCTACCTAAAGATACGCAGTATTTT.